In this sample, the clone carrying this TCR beta chain turned up once. The data are from a study of shared clonotypes between healthy human individuals. For the study at large: The study enrolled two women and a few men aged 18 to 49.

Naive CD4+ cells were CD45RA-selected; the remaining cells were memory. Germline assignment: CDR1 GTSNPN and CDR2 SVGIG (reference sequence). There are 13 residues in the CDR3. V gave up 8 bases and J gave up 6 bases; unmatched junction bases: 5. Authors' analysis steps: ImmunoSEQ only sent back junction sequences with no quality scores, so filtering was done differently. The repertoire was sequenced with immunoSEQ multiplex PCR; TCRdb's copy has only in-frame clones and lacks some. The V and J calls and clone size come from that table; D and trimming were worked out from the DNA. This sample has about a million clones; roughly 80% occur once, and the top ten carry approximately 0.95%.

The V and J genes are TRBV30 and TRBJ2-2, with 11 bases that match TRBD2. This TCR came from a man aged 18 to 30 in good health. Some clones in this sample may be carry-over from other donors' samples. The sequencing input was memory CD4+ T cells from PBMCs. Subset described: CD45RA-negative fraction. DNA of the CDR3: TGTGCCCGAAAACTAGCGGGGGCCGGGGAGCTGTTTTTT. Its protein is CARKLAGAGELFF. The variable domain in full, completed from reference TRBV30 and TRBJ2-2, reads SQTIHQWPATLVQPVGSPLSLECTVEGTSNPNLYWYRQAAGRGLQLLFYSVGIGQISSEVPQNLSASRPQDRQFILSSKKLLLSDSGFYLCARKLAGAGELFFGEGSRLTVL.